This TCR beta chain was identified in a study of T cell repertoires in cytomegalovirus infection. Findings and caveats of the study: It was HLA-C-restricted CMV-specific TCR beta clonotypes that dominated the response ex vivo.

Trimming shortened V by 5 bases and J by 4 bases, and 11 bases separated the two germline ends. Germline lookup yields CDR1 MNHEY and CDR2 SMNVEV (reference sequence). The CDR3 covers 13 residues. This clonotype has only a few counts. Its antigen is unidentified. TCRdb recomputed calls from the reads with MiXCR, one row per CDR3 protein. Seen here are some 800,000 distinct CDR3 sequences, 25% to 35% observed once, and the top ten hold less than 15%. The clonotype comes from a human donor in good health (CMV status not recorded). Some clones in this sample may be carry-over from other donors' samples. The source material was cultured CD8+ T cells from PBMCs, sampled from culture after CMV antigen stimulation. The gene calls are TRBV27 and TRBJ2-5; D not certain. CDR3 sequence (DNA): TGTGCCAGCAGTCTCAGACTTGGAGAGACCCAGTACTTC. The encoded protein is CASSLRLGETQYF.